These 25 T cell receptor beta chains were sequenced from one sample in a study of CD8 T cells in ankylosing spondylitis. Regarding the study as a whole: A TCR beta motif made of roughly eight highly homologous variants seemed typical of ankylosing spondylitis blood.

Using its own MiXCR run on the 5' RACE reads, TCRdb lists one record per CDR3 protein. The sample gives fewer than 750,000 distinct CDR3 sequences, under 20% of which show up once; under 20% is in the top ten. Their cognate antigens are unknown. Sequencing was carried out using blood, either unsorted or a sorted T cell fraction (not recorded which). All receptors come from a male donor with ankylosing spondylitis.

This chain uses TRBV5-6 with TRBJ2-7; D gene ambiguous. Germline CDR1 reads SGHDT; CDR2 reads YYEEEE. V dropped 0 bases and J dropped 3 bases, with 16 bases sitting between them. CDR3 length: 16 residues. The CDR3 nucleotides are TGTGCCAGCAGCTTGGCCTTTGGGTCAGCAAACTACGAGCAGTACTTC. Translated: CASSLAFGSANYEQYF.

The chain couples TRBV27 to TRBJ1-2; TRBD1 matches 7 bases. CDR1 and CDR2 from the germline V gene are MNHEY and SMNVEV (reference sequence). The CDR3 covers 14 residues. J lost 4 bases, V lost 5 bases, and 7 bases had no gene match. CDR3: CASSHRTGSYGYTF. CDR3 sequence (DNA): TGTGCCAGCAGTCACAGGACAGGAAGCTATGGCTACACCTTC.

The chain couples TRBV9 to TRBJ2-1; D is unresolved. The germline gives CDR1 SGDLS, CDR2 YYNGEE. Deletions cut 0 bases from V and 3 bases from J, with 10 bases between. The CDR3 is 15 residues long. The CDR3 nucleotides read TGTGCCAGCAGCGTAGCTGCGGCTAGCTACAATGAGCAGTTCTTC. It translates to CASSVAAASYNEQFF.

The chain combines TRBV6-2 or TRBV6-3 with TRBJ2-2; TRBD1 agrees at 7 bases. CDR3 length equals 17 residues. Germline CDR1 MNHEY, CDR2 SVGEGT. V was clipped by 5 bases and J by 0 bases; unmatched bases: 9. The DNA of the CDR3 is TGTGCCAGCAGTACCCTGGGACAGTTCTCGAACACCGGGGAGCTGTTTTTT. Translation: CASSTLGQFSNTGELFF.

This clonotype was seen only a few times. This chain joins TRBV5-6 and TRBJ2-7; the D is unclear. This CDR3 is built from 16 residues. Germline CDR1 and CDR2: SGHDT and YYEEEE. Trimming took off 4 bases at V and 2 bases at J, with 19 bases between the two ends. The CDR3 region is CASSPVLSEATYEQYF. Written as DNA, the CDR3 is TGTGCCAGCAGCCCGGTCCTATCAGAGGCAACCTACGAGCAGTACTTC.

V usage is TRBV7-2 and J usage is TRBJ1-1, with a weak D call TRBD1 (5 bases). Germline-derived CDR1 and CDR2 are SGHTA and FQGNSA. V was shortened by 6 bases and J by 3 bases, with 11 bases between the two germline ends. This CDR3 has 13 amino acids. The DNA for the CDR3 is TGTGCCAGCAGATCACAGGATTACACTGAAGCTTTCTTT. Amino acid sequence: CASRSQDYTEAFF.

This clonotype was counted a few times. CDR3 loop: CASGKRQGPNYGYTF. For the CDR3, the DNA is TGTGCCAGCGGAAAACGACAGGGTCCGAACTATGGCTACACCTTC. V gene TRBV6-1 combines with J gene TRBJ1-2, with 7 bases aligning to TRBD1. Unmatched junction bases numbered 11, after V lost 8 bases and J lost 2 bases. This CDR3 has 15 residues. Germline assignment: CDR1 MNHNS and CDR2 SASEGT.

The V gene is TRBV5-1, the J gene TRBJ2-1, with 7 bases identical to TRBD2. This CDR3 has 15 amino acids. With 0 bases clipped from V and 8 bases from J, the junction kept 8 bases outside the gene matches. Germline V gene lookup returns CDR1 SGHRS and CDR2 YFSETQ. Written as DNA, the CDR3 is TGCGCCAGCAGCTTGGCCAGCGGGAAGGGCGATGAGCAGTTCTTC. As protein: CASSLASGKGDEQFF.

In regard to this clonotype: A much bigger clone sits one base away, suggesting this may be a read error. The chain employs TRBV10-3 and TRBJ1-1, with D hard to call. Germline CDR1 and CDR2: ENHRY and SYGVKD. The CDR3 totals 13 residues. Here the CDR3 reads CAIRDVSDFEAFF. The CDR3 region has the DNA TGTGCCATCCGTGATGTGTCGGACTTTGAAGCTTTCTTT.

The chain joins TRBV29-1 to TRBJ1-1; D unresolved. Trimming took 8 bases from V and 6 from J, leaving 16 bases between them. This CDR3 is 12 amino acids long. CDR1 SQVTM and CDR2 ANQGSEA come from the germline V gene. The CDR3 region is CSTFDGIAEAFF. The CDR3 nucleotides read TGCAGCACCTTCGACGGAATCGCTGAAGCTTTCTTT.

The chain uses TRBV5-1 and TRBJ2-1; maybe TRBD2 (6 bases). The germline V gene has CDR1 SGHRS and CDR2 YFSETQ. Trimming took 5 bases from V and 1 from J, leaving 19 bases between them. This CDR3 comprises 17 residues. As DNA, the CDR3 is TGCGCCAGCAGAACGGGAGAGGGGCTTGGGTCCTACAATGAGCAGTTCTTC. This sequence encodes CASRTGEGLGSYNEQFF.

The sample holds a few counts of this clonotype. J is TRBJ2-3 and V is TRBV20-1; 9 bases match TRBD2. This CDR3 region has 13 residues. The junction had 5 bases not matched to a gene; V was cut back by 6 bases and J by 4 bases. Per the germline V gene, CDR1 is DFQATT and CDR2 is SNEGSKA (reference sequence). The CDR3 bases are TGCAGTGCCCCACGACTAGCGGCAGATACGCAGTATTTT. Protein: CSAPRLAADTQYF.

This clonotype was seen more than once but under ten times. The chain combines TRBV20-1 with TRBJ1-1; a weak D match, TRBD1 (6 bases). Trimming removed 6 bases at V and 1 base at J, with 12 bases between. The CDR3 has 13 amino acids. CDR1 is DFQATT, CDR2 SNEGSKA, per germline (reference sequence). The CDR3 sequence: CSADDRRNTEAFF. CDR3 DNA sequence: TGCAGTGCCGACGACAGGAGGAACACTGAAGCTTTCTTT.

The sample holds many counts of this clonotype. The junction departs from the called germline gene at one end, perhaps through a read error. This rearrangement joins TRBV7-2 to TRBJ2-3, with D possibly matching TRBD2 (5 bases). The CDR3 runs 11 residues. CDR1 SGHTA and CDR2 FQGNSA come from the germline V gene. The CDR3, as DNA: TGTGCCAGCAGCTCTAGGGATAAAGAGGGTTTT. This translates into CASSSRDKEGF.

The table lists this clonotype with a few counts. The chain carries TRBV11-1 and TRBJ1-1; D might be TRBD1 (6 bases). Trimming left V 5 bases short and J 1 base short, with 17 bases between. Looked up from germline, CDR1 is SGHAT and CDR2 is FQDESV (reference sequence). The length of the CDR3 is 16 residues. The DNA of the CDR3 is TGTGCCAGCAGCCGCCGCCGGGGACAAACGAACACTGAAGCTTTCTTT. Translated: CASSRRRGQTNTEAFF.

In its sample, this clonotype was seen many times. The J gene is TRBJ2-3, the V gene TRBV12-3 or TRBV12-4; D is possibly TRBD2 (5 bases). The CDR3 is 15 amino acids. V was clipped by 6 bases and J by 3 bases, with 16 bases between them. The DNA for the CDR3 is TGTGCCAGCAGCCCGCCGGGAATTAGGACAGATACGCAGTATTTT. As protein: CASSPPGIRTDTQYF.

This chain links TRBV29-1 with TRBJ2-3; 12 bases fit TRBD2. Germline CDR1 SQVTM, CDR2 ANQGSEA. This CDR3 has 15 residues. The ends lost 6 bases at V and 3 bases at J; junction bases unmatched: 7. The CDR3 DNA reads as TGCAGCGTCGCCGGACTAGCGGGAAGAACAGATACGCAGTATTTT. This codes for CSVAGLAGRTDTQYF.

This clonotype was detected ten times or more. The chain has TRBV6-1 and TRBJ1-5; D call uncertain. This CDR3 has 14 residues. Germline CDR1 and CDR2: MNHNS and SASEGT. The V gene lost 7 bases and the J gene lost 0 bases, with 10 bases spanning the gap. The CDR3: CASTATYSNQPQHF. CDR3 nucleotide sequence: TGTGCCAGCACAGCTACTTATAGCAATCAGCCCCAGCATTTT.

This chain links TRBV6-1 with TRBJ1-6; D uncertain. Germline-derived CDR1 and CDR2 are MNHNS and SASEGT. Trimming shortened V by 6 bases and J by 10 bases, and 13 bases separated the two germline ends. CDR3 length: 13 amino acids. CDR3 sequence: CASRPPRPSPLHF. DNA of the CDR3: TGTGCCAGCAGACCTCCTCGACCGTCACCCCTCCACTTT.

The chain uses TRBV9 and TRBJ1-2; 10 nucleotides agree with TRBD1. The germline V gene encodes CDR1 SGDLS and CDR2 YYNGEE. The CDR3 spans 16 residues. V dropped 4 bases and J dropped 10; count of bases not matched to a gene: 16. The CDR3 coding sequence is TGTGCCAGCAGCCTCTCCCGGGACAGGGGATCCCCCTTCTACACCTTC. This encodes CASSLSRDRGSPFYTF. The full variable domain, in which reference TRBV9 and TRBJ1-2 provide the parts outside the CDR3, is DSGVTQTPKHLITATGQRVTLRCSPRSGDLSVYWYQQSLDQGLQFLIQYYNGEERAKGNILERFSAQQFPDLHSELNLSSLELGDSALYFCASSLSRDRGSPFYTFGSGTRLTVV.

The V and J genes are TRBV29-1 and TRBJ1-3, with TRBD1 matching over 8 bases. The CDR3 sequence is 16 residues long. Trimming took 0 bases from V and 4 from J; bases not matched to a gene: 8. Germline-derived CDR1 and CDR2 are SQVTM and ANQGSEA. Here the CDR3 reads CSVEDFGQGTGNTIYF. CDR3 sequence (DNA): TGCAGCGTTGAAGATTTCGGACAGGGTACCGGAAACACCATATATTTT.

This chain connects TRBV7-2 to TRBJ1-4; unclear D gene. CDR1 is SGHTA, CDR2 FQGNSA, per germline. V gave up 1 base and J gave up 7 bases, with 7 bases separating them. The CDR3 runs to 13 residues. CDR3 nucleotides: TGTGCCAGCAGCTTAGGAAGGGTTGAAAAACTGTTTTTT. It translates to CASSLGRVEKLFF.

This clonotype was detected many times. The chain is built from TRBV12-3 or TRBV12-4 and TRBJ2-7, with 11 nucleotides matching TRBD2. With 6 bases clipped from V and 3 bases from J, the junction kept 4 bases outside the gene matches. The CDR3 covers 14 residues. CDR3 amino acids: CASSPGLAVYEQYF. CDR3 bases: TGTGCCAGCAGCCCGGGACTAGCGGTCTACGAGCAGTACTTC.

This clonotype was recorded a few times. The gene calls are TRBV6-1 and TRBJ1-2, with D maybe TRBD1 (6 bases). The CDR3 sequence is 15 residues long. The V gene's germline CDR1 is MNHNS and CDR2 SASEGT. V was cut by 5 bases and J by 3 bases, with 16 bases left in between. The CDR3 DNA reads TGTGCCAGCAGTACCCCCGGGCAGGGGTACTATGGCTACACCTTC. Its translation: CASSTPGQGYYGYTF.

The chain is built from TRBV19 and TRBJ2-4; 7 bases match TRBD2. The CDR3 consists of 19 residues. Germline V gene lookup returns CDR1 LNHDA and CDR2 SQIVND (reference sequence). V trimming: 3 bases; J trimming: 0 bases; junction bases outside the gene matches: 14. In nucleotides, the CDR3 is TGTGCCAGTAGTATTGTTCCAGCGGGAACCATCCTAGCCAAAAACATTCAGTACTTC. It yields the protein CASSIVPAGTILAKNIQYF.